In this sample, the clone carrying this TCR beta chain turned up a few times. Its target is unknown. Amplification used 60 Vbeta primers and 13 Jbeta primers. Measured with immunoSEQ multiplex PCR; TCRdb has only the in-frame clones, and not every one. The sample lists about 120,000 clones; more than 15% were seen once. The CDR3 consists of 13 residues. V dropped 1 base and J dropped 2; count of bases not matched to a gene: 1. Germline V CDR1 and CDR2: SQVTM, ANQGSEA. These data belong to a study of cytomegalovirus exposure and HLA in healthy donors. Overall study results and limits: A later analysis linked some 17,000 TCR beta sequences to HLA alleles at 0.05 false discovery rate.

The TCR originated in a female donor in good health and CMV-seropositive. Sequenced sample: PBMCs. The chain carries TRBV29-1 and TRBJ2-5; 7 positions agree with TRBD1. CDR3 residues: CSVEGQGQETQYF. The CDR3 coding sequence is TGCAGCGTTGAAGGACAGGGACAAGAGACCCAGTACTTC.